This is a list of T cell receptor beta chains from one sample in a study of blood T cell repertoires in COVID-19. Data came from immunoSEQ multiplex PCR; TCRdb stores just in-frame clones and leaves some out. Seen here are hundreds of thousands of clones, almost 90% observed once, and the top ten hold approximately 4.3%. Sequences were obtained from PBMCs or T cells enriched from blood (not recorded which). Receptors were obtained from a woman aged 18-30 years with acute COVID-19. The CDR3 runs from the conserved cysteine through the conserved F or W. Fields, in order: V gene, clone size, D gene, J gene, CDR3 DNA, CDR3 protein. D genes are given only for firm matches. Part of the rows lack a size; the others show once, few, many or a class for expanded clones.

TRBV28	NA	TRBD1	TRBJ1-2	TGTGCCAGCAGTTTGGAGACAGGGGCCCGTGGCTACACCTTC	CASSLETGARGYTF
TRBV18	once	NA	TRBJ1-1	TGTGCCAGCTCACCACCCACAGGGACCATGAACACTGAAGCTTTCTTT	CASSPPTGTMNTEAFF
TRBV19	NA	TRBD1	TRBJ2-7	TGTGCCAGTAGCCAACAGGGGAGAGGGGAGCAGTACTTC	CASSQQGRGEQYF
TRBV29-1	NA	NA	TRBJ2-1	TGCAGCGTTGAAACCCAAGCGAGAAATAACAATGAGCAGTTCTTC	CSVETQARNNNEQFF
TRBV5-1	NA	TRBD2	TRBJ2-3	TGCGCCAGCAGCACTGCCGGGGGGGCAGATACGCAGTATTTT	CASSTAGGADTQYF
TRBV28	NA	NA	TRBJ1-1	TGTGCCAGCAGTGCGCAGGGGCGGAGGACTGAAGCTTTCTTT	CASSAQGRRTEAFF
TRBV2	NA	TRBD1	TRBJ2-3	TGTGCCAGCAGTGAAGAGGGGGCATCAGATACGCAGTATTTT	CASSEEGASDTQYF
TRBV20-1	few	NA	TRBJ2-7	TGCAGTGCTAGTAAGAGCTCCTACGAGCAGTACTTC	CSASKSSYEQYF
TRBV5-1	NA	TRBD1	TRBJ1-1	TGCGCCAGCAGCTTGGCAGACAGGGAAAAAGGAGCTTTCTTT	CASSLADREKGAFF
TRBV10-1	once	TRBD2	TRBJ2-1	TGCGCCAGCAGTGTTGGGCTAGCGGGAACATGGTCCTACAATGAGCAGTTCTTC	CASSVGLAGTWSYNEQFF
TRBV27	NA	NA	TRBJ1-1	TGTGCCAGCAGTTCTCTCTCTCTTTACACTGAAGCTTTCTTT	CASSSLSLYTEAFF
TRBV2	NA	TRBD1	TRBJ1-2	TGTGCCAGAAGGGGGACAGGGAGGAGTGGCTACACCTTC	CARRGTGRSGYTF
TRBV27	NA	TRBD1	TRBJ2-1	TGTGCCAGCAGTTCCGACAGGGGTGATGAGCAGTTCTTC	CASSSDRGDEQFF
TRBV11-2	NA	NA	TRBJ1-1	TGTGCCAGCAGTACCCAGGGGAACACTGAAGCTTTCTTT	CASSTQGNTEAFF
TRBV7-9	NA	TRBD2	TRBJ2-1	TGTGCCAGCAGCCTAGAGGGTGGGGCGGGAGCACATGAGCAGTTCTTC	CASSLEGGAGAHEQFF
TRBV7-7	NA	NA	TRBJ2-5	TGTGCTAGCAGCTTGGTGGCCGGGTCCCAAGAGACCCAGTACTTC	CASSLVAGSQETQYF
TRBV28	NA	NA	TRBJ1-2	TGTGCCAGCGATAGGGGCTATGGCTACACCTTC	CASDRGYGYTF
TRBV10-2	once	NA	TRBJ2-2	TGCGCCAGCAGTGCGGCCGGGGAGCTGTTTTTT	CASSAAGELFF
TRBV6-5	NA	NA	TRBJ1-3	TGTGCCAGCAGTCCGACAGGTGATAGGGGAAACACCATATATTTT	CASSPTGDRGNTIYF
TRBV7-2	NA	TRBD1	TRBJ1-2	TGTGCCAGCAGCGACCCGTTCAGGGACAGGGGGGCTAACTATGGCTACACCTTC	CASSDPFRDRGANYGYTF
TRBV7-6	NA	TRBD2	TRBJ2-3	TGTGCCAGCAGCTTAATTAGCGGGAGTGCTCAAGATACGCAGTATTTT	CASSLISGSAQDTQYF
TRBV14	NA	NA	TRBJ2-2	TGTGCCAGCAGCCCCCGCAGGGCGAACACCGGGGAGCTGTTTTTT	CASSPRRANTGELFF
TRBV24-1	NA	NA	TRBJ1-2	TGTGCCACCAGTGATTTACAGACAGCGGGGGCCTATGGCTACACCTTC	CATSDLQTAGAYGYTF
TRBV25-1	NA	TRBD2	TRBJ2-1	TGTGCCAGCAGTGAGGTAAGACTAGCGAGGGGAAATGAGCAGTTCTTC	CASSEVRLARGNEQFF
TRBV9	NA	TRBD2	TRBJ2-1	TGTGCCAGCAGCACTAGCGGGAGGGCCGGAAATGAGCAGTTCTTC	CASSTSGRAGNEQFF
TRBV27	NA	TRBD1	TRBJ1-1	TGTGCCAGCAGACTAGGGACAGGGGTAAACACTGAAGCTTTCTTT	CASRLGTGVNTEAFF
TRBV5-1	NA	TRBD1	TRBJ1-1	TGCGCCAGCAGCTTGGTCCCAGGGGGCGCGACTGAAGCTTTCTTT	CASSLVPGGATEAFF
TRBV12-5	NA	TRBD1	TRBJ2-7	TGTGCTAGTGGTTTGGTACCGGGACAGAACTACGAGCAGTACTTC	CASGLVPGQNYEQYF
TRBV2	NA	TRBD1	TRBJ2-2	TGTGCCAGCAGTGAACAGGGGGCGAACACCGGGGAGCTGTTTTTT	CASSEQGANTGELFF
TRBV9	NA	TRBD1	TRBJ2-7	TGTGCCAGCAGCCACCGGGACAGGGTTTACGAGCAGTACTTC	CASSHRDRVYEQYF
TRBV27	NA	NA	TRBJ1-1	TGTGCCAGCAGTTTAAACAGGAACACTGAAGCTTTCTTT	CASSLNRNTEAFF
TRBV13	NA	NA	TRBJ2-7	TGTGCCAGCAGCTTCGGGGGAGGCACCTACGAGCAGTACTTC	CASSFGGGTYEQYF
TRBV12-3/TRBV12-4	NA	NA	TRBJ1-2	TGTGCCAGCAGTTTGTACAGCCAGTATGGCTACACCTTC	CASSLYSQYGYTF
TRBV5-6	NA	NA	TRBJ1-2	TGTGCCAGCAGCCATTACAGCCTGGCTGACTATGGCTACACCTTC	CASSHYSLADYGYTF
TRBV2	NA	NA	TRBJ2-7	TGTGCCAGCAGTCCTCGGTACGAGCAGTACTTC	CASSPRYEQYF
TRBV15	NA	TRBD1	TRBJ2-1	TGTGCCACCAGCAGAGAAGACACAGGGGGGTACCCCATCCATTACAATGAGCAGTTCTTC	CATSREDTGGYPIHYNEQFF
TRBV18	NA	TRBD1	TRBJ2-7	TGTGCCAGCTCACGGGACAGCTCCTACGAGCAGTACTTC	CASSRDSSYEQYF
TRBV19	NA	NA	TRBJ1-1	TGTGCCAGTAGTATAGATCCCCGGGCGGGGGACACTGAAGCTTTCTTT	CASSIDPRAGDTEAFF
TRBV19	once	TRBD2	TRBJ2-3	TGTGCCAGTAATGCGGGAGACACAGATACGCAGTATTTT	CASNAGDTDTQYF
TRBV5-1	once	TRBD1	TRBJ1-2	TGCGCCAGCAGCTTGGCGGCAGGGGGTAACTATGGCTACACCTTC	CASSLAAGGNYGYTF
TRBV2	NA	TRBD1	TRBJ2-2	TGTGCCATCTCGGACAGGGGACGGACCGGGGAGCTGTTTTTT	CAISDRGRTGELFF
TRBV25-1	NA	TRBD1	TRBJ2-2	TGTGCCAGCAGTAGGACAGGGGACACCGGGGAGCTGTTTTTT	CASSRTGDTGELFF
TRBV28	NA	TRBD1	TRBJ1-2	TGTGCCAGCAGTCTCCCCCGACAGGGGAATGGCTACACCTTC	CASSLPRQGNGYTF
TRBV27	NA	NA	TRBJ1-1	TGTGCCAGCGCCAAAACAGGGAAGACTGAAGCTTTCTTT	CASAKTGKTEAFF
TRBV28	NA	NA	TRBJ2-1	TGTGCCAGCAGTTTGGCTGAGGCCACTATGGGCAATGAGCAGTTCTTC	CASSLAEATMGNEQFF
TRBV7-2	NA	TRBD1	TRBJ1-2	TGTGCCAGCAGCGCCGTCCCGGGACAGGGAACGGATGGCTACACCTTC	CASSAVPGQGTDGYTF
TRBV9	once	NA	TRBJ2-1	TGTGCCAGCAGCGCCGACGCCAGCACGGGATGGATGAATGAGCAGTTCTTC	CASSADASTGWMNEQFF
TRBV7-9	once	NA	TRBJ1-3	TGTGCCAGCAGCTTAGCTACTGGGGCCACCATATATTTT	CASSLATGATIYF
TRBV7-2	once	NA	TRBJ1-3	TGTGCCAGCAGAACCGCTATCTCTGGAAACACCATATATTTT	CASRTAISGNTIYF
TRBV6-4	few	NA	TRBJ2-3	TGTGCCAGCAGTGACTGGTACACGGATACGCAGTATTTT	CASSDWYTDTQYF
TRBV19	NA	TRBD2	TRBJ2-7	TGTGCCAGTAGTATTCGGGAGATAGCGGGAGGGCCCTCCTACGAGCAGTACTTC	CASSIREIAGGPSYEQYF
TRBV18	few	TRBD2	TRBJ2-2	TGTGCCAGCTCACCAATGAGGACTAGCGTTTTTGACACCGGGGAGCTGTTTTTT	CASSPMRTSVFDTGELFF
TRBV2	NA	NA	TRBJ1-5	TGTGCCAGCAGGGCACTCGCGGTTAGCAATCAGCCCCAGCATTTT	CASRALAVSNQPQHF
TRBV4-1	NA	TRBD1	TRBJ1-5	TGCGCCAGCAGCCTTCATTTAGGGACAGGGGGTAATCAGCCCCAGCATTTT	CASSLHLGTGGNQPQHF
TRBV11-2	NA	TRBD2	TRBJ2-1	TGTGCCAGCAACCCACTCCTAGCGGGAGGGTACAATGAGCAGTTCTTC	CASNPLLAGGYNEQFF